The TCR beta chain described here comes from a study of T cells after posttransplantation cyclophosphamide. General observations from the study: Donor-recipient repertoire similarity was low at 1-2 months, rising over year one. Tissue-infiltrating T cells from skin or gut overlapped little with blood T cells.

Clones were read by immunoSEQ multiplex PCR, and TCRdb kept only the in-frame ones, dropping some. The sample shows about 47,000 clones, under 95% of them seen only once. Remarks on this clone: Its antigen is not known.

Losses at the gene ends were 2 bases for V and 0 bases for J; bases not matched to a gene: 9. The CDR3 runs 18 residues. Germline loops: CDR1 MDHEN, CDR2 SYDVKM. This related bone marrow graft donor gave peripheral blood on the day of marrow donation. The sequence came from a woman aged 30 to 39 in good health and a related stem cell transplant donor. The chain combines TRBV28 with TRBJ2-1, with 8 bases lining up with TRBD2. Sequencing was carried out using PBMCs. DNA for the CDR3: TGTGCCAGCAGTTTACTGGTCGGGGGGGGGACCTCCTACAATGAGCAGTTCTTC. Translating gives CASSLLVGGGTSYNEQFF.